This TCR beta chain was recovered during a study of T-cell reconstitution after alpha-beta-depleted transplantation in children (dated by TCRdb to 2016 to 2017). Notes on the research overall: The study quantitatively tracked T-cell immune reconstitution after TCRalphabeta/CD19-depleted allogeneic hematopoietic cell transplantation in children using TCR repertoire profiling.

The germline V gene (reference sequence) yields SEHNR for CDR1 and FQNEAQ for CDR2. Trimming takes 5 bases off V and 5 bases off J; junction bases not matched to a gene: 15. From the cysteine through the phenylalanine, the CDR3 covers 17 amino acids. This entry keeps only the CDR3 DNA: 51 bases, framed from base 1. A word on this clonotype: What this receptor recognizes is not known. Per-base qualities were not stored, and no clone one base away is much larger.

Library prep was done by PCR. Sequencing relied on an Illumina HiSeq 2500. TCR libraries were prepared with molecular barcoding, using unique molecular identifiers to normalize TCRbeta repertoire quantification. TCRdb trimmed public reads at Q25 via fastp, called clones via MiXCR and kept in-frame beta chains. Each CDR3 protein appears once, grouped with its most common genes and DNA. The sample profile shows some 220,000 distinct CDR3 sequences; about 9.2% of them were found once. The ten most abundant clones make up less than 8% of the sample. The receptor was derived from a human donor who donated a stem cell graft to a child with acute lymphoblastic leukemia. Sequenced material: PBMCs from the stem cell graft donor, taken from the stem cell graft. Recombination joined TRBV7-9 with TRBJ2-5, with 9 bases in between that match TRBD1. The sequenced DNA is TGTGCCAGCAGCCCCGGTCGGCAACAGGGGGCTTTGGAGACCCAGTACTTC. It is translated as CASSPGRQQGALETQYF.